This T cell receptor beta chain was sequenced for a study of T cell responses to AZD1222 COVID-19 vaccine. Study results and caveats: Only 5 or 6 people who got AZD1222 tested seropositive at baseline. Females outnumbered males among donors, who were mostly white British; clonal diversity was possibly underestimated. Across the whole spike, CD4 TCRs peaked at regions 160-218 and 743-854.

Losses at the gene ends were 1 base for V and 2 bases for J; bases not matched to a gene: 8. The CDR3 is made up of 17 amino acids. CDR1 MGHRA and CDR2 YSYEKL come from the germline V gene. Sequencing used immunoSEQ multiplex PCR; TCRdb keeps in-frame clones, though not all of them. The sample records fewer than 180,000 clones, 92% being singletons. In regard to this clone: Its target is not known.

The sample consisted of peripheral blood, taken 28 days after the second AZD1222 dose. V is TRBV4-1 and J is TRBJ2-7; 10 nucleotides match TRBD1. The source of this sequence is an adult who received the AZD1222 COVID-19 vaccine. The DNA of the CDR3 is TGCGCCAGCAGCCAAGTCCCCGGGACAGGGGCAACCTACGAGCAGTACTTC. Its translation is CASSQVPGTGATYEQYF.